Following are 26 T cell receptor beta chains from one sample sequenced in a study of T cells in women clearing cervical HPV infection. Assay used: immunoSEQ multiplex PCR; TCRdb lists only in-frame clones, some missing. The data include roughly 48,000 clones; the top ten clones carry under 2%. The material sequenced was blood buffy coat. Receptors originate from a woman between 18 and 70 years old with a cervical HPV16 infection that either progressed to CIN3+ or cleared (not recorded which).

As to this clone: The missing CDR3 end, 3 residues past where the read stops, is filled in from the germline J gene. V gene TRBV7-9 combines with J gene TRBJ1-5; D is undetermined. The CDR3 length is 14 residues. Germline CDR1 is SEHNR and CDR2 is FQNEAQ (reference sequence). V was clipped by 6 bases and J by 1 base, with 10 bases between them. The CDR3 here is CASRPLRSNQPQHF. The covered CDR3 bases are TGTGCCAGCAGACCACTACGGAGCAATCAGCCC.

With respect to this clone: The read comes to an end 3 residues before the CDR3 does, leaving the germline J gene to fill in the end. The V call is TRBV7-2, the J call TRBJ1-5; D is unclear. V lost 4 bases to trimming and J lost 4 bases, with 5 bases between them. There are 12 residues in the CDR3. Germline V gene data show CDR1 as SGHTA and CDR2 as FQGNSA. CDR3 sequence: CASSYPNQPQHF. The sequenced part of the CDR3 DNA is TGTGCCAGCAGCTATCCGAATCAGCCC.

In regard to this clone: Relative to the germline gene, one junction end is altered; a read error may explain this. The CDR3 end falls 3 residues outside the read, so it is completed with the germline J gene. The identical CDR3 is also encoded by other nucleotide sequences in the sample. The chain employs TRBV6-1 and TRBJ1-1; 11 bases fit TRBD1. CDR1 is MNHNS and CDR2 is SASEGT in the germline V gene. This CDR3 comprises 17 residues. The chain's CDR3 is CASSENSGTGGDTEAFF. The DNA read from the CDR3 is TGTGCCAGCAGTGAAAACTCCGGGACAGGGGGGGACACCGAA.

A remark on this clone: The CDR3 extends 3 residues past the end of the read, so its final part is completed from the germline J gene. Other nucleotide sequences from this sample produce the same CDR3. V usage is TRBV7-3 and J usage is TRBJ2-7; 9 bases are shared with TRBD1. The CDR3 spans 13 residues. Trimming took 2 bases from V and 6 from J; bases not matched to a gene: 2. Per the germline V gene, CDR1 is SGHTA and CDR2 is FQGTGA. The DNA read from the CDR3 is TGTGCCAGCAGCTTACTGACAGGGGGCGAG. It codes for CASSLLTGGE. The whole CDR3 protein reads CASSLLTGGEQYF.

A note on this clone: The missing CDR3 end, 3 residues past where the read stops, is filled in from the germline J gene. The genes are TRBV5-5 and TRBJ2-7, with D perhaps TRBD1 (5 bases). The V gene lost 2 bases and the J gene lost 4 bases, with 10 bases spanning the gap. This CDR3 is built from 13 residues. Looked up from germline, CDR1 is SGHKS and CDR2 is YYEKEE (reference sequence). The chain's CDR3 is CASSLVKGYEQYF. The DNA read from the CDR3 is TGTGCCAGCAGCTTAGTGAAGGGGTACGAG.

Incomplete CDR3 DNA: TGTGCCACGGAAGGGGGGAACACTGAA. Translation gives CATEGGNTE. The whole CDR3 region reads CATEGGNTEAFF. The rearrangement joins TRBV15 to TRBJ1-1, with D possibly being TRBD1 (6 bases). The read ends 3 residues early relative to the CDR3; the germline J gene fills the gap. This CDR3 is 12 amino acids long. V lost 9 bases, J lost 1 base, and 9 bases lay in between. Looked up from germline, CDR1 is LNHNV and CDR2 is YYDKDF (reference sequence).

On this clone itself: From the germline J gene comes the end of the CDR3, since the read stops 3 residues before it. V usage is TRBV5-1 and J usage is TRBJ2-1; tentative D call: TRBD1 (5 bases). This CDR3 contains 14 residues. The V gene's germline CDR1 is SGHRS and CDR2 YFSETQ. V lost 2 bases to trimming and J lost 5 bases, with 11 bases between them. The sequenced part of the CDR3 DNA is TGCGCCAGCAGCTTAAGTAGGGGAAACAATGAG. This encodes CASSLSRGNNE. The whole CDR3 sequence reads CASSLSRGNNEQFF.

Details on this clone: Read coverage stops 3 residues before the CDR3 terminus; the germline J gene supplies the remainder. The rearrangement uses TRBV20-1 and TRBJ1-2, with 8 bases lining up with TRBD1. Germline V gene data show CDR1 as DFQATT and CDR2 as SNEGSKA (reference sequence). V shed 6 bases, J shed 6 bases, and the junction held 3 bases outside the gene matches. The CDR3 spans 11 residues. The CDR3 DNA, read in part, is TGCAGTGCCAGGACAGGGAATGGC. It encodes CSARTGNG. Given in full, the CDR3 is CSARTGNGYTF.

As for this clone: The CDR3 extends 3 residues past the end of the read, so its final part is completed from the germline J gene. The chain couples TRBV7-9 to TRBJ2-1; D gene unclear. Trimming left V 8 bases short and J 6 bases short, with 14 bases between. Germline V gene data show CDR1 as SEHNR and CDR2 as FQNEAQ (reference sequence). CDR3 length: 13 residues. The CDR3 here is CASRLPPINEQFF. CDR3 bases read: TGTGCCAGCCGACTCCCCCCAATCAATGAG.

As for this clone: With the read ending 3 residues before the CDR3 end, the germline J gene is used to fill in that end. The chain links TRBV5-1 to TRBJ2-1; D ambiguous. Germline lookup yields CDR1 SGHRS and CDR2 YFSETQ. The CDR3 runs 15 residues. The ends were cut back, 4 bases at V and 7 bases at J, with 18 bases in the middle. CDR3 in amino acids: CASSPRGGPMNEQFF. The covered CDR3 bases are TGCGCCAGCAGCCCTCGCGGCGGCCCTATGAATGAG. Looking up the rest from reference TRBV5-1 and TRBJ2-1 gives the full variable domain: KAGVTQTPRYLIKTRGQQVTLSCSPISGHRSVSWYQQTPGQGLQFLFEYFSETQRNKGNFPGRFSGRQFSNSRSEMNVSTLELGDSALYLCASSPRGGPMNEQFFGPGTRLTVL.

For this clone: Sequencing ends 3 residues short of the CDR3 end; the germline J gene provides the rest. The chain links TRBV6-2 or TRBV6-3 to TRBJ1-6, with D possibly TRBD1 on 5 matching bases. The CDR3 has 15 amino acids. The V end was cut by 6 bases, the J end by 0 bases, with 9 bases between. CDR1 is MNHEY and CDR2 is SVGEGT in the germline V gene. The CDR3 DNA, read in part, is TGTGCCAGCAGACAAGACAGCTCCTATAATTCACCC. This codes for CASRQDSSYNSP. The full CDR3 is CASRQDSSYNSPLHF.

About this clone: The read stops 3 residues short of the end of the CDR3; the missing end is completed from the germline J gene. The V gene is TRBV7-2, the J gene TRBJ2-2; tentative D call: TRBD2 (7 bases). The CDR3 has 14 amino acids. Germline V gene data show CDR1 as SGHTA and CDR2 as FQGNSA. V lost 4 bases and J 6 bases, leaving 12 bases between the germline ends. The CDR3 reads CASSYLGGAGELFF. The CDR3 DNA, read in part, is TGTGCCAGCAGCTACTTAGGGGGGGCCGGGGAG.

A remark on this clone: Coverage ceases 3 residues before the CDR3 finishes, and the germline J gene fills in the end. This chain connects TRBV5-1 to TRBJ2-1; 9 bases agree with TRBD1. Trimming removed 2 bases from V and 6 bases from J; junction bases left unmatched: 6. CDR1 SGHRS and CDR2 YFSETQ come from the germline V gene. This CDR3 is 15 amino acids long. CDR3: CASSFAGTGFNEQFF. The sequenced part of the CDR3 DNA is TGCGCCAGCAGCTTTGCCGGGACAGGGTTCAATGAG.

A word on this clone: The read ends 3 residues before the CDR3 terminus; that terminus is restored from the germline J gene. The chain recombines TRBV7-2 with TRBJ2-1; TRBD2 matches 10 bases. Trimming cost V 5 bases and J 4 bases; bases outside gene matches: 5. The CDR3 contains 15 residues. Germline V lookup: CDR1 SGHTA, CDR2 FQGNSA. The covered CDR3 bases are TGTGCCAGCAGCCTGACTAGCGGGCCGTACAATGAG. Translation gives CASSLTSGPYNE. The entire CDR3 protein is CASSLTSGPYNEQFF.

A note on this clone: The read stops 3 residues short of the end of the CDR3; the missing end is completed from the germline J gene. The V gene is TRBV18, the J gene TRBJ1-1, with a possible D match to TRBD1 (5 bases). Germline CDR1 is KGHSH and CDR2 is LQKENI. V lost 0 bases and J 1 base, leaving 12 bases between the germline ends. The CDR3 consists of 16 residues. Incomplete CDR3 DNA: TGTGCCAGCTCACCACCCCGACAGCTCGGGAACACTGAA. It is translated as CASSPPRQLGNTE. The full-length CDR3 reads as CASSPPRQLGNTEAFF.

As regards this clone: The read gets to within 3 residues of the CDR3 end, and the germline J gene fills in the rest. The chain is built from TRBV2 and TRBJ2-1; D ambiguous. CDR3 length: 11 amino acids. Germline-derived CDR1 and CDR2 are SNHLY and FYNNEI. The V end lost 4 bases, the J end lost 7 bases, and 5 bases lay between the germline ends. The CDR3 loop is CASSVGNEQFF. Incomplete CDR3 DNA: TGTGCCAGCAGTGTCGGGAATGAG.

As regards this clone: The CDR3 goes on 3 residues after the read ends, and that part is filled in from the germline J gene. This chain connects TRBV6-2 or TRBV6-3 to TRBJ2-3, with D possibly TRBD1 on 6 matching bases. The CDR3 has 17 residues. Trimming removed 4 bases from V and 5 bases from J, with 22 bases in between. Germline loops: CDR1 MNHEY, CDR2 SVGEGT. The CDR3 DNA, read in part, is TGTGCCAGCAGTTTCTCCCGGTGGGGGCAGTGGGAAGATACG. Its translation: CASSFSRWGQWEDT. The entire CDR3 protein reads CASSFSRWGQWEDTQYF.

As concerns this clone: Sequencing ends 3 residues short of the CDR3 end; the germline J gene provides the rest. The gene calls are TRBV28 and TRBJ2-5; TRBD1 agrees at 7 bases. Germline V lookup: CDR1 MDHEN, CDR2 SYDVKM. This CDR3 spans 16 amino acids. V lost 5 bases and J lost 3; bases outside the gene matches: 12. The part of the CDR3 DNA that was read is TGTGCCAGCAGTCTGACCCCCGGGACAGTGAAAGAGACC. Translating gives CASSLTPGTVKET. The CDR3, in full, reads CASSLTPGTVKETQYF.

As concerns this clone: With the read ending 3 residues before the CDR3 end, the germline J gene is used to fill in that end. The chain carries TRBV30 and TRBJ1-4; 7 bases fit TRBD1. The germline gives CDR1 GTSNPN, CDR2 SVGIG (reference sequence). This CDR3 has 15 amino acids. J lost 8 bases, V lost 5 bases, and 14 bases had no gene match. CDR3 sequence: CAWADPTGLKEKLFF. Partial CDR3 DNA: TGTGCCTGGGCAGACCCGACAGGGTTAAAAGAAAAA.

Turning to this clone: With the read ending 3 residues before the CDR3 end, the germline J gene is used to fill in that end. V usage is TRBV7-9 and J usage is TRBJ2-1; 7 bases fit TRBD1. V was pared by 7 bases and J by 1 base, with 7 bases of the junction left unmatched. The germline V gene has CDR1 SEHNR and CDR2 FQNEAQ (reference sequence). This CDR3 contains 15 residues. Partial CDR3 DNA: TGTGCCAGCATCCGATTCAGGGGGTCCTACAATGAG. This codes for CASIRFRGSYNE. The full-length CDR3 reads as CASIRFRGSYNEQFF. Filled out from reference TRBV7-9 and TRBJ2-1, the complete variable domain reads DTGVSQNPRHKITKRGQNVTFRCDPISEHNRLYWYRQTLGQGPEFLTYFQNEAQLEKSRLLSDRFSAERPKGSFSTLEIQRTEQGDSAMYLCASIRFRGSYNEQFFGPGTRLTVL.

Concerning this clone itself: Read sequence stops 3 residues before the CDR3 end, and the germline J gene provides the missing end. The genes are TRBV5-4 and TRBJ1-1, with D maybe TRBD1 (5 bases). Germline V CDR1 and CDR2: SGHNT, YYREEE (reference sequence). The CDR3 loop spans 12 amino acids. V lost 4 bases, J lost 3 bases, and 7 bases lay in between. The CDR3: CASSRGYTEAFF. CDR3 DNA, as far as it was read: TGTGCCAGCAGCCGGGGGTACACTGAA.

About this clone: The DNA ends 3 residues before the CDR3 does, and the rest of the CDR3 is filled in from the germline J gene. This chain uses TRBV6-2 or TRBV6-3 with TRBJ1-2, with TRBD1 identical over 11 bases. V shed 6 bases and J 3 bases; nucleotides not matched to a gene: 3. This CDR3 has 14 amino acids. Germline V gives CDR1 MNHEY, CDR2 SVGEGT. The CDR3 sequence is CASRRTGGDYGYTF. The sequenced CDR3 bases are TGTGCCAGCAGGAGGACAGGGGGCGACTATGGC.

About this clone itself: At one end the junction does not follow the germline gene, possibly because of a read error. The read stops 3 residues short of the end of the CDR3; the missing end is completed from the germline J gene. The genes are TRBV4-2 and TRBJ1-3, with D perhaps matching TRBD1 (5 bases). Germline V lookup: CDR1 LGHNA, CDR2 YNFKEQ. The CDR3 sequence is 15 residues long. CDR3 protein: CASSPSPGSGNTIYF. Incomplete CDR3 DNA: TGCGCCAGCAGCCCAAGCCCAGGGTCTGGAAACACC.

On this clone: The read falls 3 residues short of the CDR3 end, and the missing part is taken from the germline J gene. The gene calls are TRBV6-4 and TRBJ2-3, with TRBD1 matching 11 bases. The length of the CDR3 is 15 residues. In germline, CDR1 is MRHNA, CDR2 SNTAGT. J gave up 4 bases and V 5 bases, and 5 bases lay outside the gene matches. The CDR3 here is CASSSGQGVSDTQYF. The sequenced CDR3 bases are TGTGCCAGCAGTTCGGGACAGGGGGTATCAGATACG.

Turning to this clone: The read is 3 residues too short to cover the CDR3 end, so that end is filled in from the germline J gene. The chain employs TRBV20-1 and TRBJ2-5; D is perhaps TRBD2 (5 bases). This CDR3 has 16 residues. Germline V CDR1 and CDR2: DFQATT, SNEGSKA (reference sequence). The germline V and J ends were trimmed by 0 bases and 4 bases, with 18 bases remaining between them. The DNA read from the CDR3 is TGCAGTGCTAGAGATCCCCTCGTGGTGGCGGGAGAGACC. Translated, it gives CSARDPLVVAGET. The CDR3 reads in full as CSARDPLVVAGETQYF.

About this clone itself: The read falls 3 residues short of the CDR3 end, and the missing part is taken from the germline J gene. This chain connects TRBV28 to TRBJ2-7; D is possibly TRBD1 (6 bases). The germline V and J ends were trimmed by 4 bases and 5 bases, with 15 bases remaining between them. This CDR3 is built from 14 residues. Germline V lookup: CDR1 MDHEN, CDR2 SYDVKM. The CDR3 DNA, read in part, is TGTGCCAGCAGTTCGGACAGTCCATTAGACGAG. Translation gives CASSSDSPLDE. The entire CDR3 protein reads CASSSDSPLDEQYF.